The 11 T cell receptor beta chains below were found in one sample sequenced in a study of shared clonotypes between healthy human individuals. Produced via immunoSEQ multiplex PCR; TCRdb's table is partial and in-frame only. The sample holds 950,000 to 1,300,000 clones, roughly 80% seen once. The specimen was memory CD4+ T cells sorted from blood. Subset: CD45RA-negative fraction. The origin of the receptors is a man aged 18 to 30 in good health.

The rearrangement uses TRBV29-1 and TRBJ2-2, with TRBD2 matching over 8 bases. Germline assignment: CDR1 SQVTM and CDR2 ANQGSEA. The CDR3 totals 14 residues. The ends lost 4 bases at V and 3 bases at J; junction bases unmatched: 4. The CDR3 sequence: CSVAPGLDTGELFF. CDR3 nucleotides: TGCAGCGTTGCACCGGGACTAGACACCGGGGAGCTGTTTTTT.

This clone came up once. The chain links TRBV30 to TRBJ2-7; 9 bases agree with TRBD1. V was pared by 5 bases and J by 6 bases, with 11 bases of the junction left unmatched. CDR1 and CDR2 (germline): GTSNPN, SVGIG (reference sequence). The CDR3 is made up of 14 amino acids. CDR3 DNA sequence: TGTGCCTGGGCTGGACAGGGGAAAAGTCCCGAGCAGTACTTC. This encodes CAWAGQGKSPEQYF. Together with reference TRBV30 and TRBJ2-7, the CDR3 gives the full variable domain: SQTIHQWPATLVQPVGSPLSLECTVEGTSNPNLYWYRQAAGRGLQLLFYSVGIGQISSEVPQNLSASRPQDRQFILSSKKLLLSDSGFYLCAWAGQGKSPEQYFGPGTRLTVT.

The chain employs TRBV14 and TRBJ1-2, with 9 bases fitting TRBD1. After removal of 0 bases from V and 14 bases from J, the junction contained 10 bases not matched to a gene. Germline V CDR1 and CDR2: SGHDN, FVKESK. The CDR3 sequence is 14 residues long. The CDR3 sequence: CASSQDRGQGRLTF. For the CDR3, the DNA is TGTGCCAGCAGCCAAGATAGGGGACAGGGCCGACTAACCTTC.

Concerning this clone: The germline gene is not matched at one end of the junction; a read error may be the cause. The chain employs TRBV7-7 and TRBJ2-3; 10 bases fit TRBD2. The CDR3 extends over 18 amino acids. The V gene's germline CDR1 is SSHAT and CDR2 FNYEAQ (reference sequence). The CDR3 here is CASSSHEREGRGPDTQYF. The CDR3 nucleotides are TGTGCTAGCAGCTCCCACGAGCGGGAGGGCCGGGGGCCAGATACGCAGTATTTT.

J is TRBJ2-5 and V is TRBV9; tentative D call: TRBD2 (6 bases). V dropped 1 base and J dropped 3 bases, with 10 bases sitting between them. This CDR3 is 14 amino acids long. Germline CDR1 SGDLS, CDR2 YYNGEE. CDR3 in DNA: TGTGCCAGCAGCGTACTGGGCGGGGAAGAGACCCAGTACTTC. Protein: CASSVLGGEETQYF.

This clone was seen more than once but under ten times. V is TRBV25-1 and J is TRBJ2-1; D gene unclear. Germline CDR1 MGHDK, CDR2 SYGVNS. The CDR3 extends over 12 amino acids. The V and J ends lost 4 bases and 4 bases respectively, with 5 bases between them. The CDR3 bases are TGTGCCAGCAGTGGACGGTACAATGAGCAGTTCTTC. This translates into CASSGRYNEQFF.

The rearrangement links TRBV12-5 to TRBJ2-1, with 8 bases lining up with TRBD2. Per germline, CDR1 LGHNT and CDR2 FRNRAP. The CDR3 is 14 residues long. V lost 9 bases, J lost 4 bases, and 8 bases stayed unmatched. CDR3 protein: CASGRGSSYNEQFF. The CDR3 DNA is TGTGCTAGCGGGAGGGGATCCTCTTACAATGAGCAGTTCTTC. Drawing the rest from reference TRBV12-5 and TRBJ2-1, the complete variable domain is DARVTQTPRHKVTEMGQEVTMRCQPILGHNTVFWYRQTMMQGLELLAYFRNRAPLDDSGMPKDRFSAEMPDATLATLKIQPSEPRDSAVYFCASGRGSSYNEQFFGPGTRLTVL.

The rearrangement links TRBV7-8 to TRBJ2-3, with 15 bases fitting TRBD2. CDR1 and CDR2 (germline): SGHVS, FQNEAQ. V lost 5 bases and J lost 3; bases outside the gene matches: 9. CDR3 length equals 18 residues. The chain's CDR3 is CASSPGLAGGKATDTQYF. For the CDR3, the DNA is TGTGCCAGCAGCCCGGGACTAGCGGGAGGTAAAGCAACAGATACGCAGTATTTT. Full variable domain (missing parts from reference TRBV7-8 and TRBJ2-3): GAGVSQSPRYKVAKRGQDVALRCDPISGHVSLFWYQQALGQGPEFLTYFQNEAQLDKSGLPSDRFFAERPEGSVSTLKIQRTQQEDSAVYLCASSPGLAGGKATDTQYFGPGTRLTVL.

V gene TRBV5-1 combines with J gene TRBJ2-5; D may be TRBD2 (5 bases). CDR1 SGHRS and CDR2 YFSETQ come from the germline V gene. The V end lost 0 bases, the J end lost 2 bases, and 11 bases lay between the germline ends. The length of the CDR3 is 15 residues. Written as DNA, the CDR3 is TGCGCCAGCAGCTTGGCCGGGGTTTGGCAAGAGACCCAGTACTTC. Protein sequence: CASSLAGVWQETQYF. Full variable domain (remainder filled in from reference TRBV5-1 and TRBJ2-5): KAGVTQTPRYLIKTRGQQVTLSCSPISGHRSVSWYQQTPGQGLQFLFEYFSETQRNKGNFPGRFSGRQFSNSRSEMNVSTLELGDSALYLCASSLAGVWQETQYFGPGTRLLVL.

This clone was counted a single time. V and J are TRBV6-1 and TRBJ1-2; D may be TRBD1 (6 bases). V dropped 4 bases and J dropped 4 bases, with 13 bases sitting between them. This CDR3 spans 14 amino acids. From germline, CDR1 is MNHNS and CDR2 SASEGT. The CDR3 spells CASSARGRSYGYTF. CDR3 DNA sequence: TGTGCCAGCAGTGCTCGGGGGCGTAGCTATGGCTACACCTTC.

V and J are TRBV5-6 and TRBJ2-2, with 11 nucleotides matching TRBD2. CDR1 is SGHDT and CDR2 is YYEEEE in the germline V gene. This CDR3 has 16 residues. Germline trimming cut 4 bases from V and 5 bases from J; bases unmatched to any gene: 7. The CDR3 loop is CASSRPRTSGTGELFF. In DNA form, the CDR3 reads TGTGCCAGCAGCAGGCCACGGACTAGCGGGACCGGGGAGCTGTTTTTT.